Listed here are 10 T cell receptor beta chains from one sample, sequenced in a study of T-cell memory formation after mild COVID-19. In TCRdb, the 5' RACE reads were re-called with MiXCR into one record per CDR3 protein. Among approximately 390,000 distinct CDR3 sequences listed, approximately 15% were seen once. Sequencing was carried out using PBMCs or a T cell subset sorted from them (not recorded which). The receptors originated from a man aged 18-30 years who had mild COVID-19 (a few samples of this study predate the infection). Cell type and time point are not known.

In its sample, this clonotype was seen a few times. V gene TRBV28 combines with J gene TRBJ1-1, with D uncertain. Per the germline V gene, CDR1 is MDHEN and CDR2 is SYDVKM. The CDR3 has 12 amino acids. With 5 bases removed from V and 8 bases from J, the gap between germline ends came to 12 bases. The CDR3 is CASSASWIEAFF. CDR3 sequence (DNA): TGTGCCAGCAGTGCCTCTTGGATCGAAGCTTTCTTT.

A word on this clonotype: The junction does not match germline at one end; this may be a read error. The chain joins TRBV5-6 to TRBJ2-4; TRBD2 is a possible D gene (6 bases). Germline values: CDR1 SGHDT, CDR2 YYEEEE. The CDR3 has 13 amino acids. The CDR3: CASSLEGDVRAGF. As DNA, the CDR3 is TGTGCCAGCAGCTTGGAAGGAGACGTTCGAGCGGGTTTC.

The gene calls are TRBV7-8 and TRBJ2-2; TRBD1 is a possible D gene (6 bases). V was trimmed by 3 bases and J by 6 bases, leaving 17 bases between them. In germline, CDR1 is SGHVS, CDR2 FQNEAQ. This CDR3 has 16 residues. The CDR3 DNA follows: TGTGCCAGCAGCTTGTCTGGAGGTCAGGGGCCCGGGGAGCTGTTTTTT. Its translation: CASSLSGGQGPGELFF.

Written as DNA, the CDR3 is TGTGCCAGCAGCTCCACTCCAGGTCAGCCCCAGCATTTT. It codes for CASSSTPGQPQHF. The rearrangement uses TRBV7-3 and TRBJ1-5; D is unclear. The CDR3 totals 13 residues. Deletions cut 4 bases from V and 6 bases from J, with 10 bases between. The V gene's germline CDR1 is SGHTA and CDR2 FQGTGA.

The CDR3 reads CASSYTGEMNTEAFF. In DNA, the CDR3 is TGTGCCAGCAGTTATACAGGCGAGATGAACACTGAAGCTTTCTTT. This rearrangement joins TRBV6-5 to TRBJ1-1; D is possibly TRBD1 (5 bases). Germline loops: CDR1 MNHEY, CDR2 SVGAGI. V shed 3 bases and J shed 0 bases, with 11 bases lying between them. The CDR3 totals 15 residues.

V and J are TRBV4-3 and TRBJ2-1; 8 nucleotides agree with TRBD2. CDR3 length: 14 residues. The germline V gene has CDR1 LGHNA and CDR2 YSLEER. Losses at the gene ends were 5 bases for V and 5 bases for J; bases not matched to a gene: 5. In DNA form, the CDR3 reads TGCGCCAGCAGCGCGGGGGGATTTAACAATGAGCAGTTCTTC. It specifies CASSAGGFNNEQFF.

There are a few counts of this clonotype. V is TRBV6-6 and J is TRBJ2-7; TRBD1 is a possible D gene (5 bases). The CDR3 sequence is 13 residues long. V was cut by 4 bases and J by 6 bases, with 13 bases left in between. Germline values: CDR1 MNHNY, CDR2 SVGAGI (reference sequence). CDR3 bases: TGTGCCAGCAGTTCCCCCCCAGGGCCCGAGCAGTACGTC. The encoded protein is CASSSPPGPEQYV.

This clonotype has more than one count but fewer than ten. The V call is TRBV27, the J call TRBJ2-7, with 7 bases identical to TRBD2. The germline V gene encodes CDR1 MNHEY and CDR2 SMNVEV (reference sequence). CDR3 length: 16 amino acids. V lost 0 bases and J lost 5; bases outside the gene matches: 10. The CDR3 DNA reads as TGTGCCAGCAGTTTATCGTACCGGGGGGTCAGGCACGAGCAGTACGTC. Its translation is CASSLSYRGVRHEQYV.

There are many counts of this clonotype. V gene TRBV5-1 combines with J gene TRBJ2-3, with TRBD2 as a possible D gene (6 bases). CDR1 and CDR2 from the germline V gene are SGHRS and YFSETQ. V lost 2 bases, J lost 3 bases, and 10 bases lay in between. This CDR3 spans 14 amino acids. The CDR3 sequence: CASSFLAVTDTQYF. The CDR3 region has the DNA TGCGCCAGCAGCTTTTTAGCGGTAACAGATACGCAGTATTTT.

V and J are TRBV6-4 and TRBJ2-2, with unresolved D. Germline assignment: CDR1 MRHNA and CDR2 SNTAGT. Deletions cut 6 bases from V and 0 bases from J, with 8 bases between. This CDR3 contains 14 residues. The CDR3 DNA follows: TGTGCCAGCAGCACTCTCCCGAACACCGGGGAGCTGTTTTTT. Translated, it gives CASSTLPNTGELFF.